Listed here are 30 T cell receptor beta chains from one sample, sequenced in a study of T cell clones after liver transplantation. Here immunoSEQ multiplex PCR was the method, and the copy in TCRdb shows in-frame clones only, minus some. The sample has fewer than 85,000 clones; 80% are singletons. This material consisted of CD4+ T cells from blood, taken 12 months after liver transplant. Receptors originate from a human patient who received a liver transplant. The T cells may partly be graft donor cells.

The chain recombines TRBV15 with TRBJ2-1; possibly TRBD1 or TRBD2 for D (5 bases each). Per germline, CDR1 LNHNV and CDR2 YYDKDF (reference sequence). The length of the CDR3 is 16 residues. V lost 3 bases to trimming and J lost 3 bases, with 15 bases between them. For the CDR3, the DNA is TGTGCCACCAGCAGCCCCCTAGGGACGATCTACAATGAGCAGTTCTTC. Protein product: CATSSPLGTIYNEQFF.

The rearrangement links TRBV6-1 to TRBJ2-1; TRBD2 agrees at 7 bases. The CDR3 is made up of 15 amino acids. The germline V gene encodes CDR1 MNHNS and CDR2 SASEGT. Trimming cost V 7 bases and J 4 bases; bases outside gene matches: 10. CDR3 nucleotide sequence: TGTGCCAGCATCCTAACTAGCGCTACATACAATGAGCAGTTCTTC. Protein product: CASILTSATYNEQFF.

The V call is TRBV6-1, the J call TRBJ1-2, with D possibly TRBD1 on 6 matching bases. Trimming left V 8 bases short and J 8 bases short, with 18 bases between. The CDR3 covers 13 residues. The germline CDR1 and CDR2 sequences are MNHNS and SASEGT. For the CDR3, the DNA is TGTGCCAGCGAATTGACGGGGGCGGCGGGCTACACCTTC. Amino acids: CASELTGAAGYTF.

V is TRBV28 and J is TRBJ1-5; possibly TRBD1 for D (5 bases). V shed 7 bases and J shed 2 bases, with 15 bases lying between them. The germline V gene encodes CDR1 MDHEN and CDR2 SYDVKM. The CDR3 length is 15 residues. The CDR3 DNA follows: TGTGCCAGCATGTCAGGGAGAAGAGGCAATCAGCCCCAGCATTTT. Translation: CASMSGRRGNQPQHF. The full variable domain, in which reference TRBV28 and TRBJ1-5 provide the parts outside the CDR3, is DVKVTQSSRYLVKRTGEKVFLECVQDMDHENMFWYRQDPGLGLRLIYFSYDVKMKEKGDIPEGYSVSREKKERFSLILESASTNQTSMYLCASMSGRRGNQPQHFGDGTRLSIL.

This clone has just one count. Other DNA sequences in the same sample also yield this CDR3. The DNA for the CDR3 is TGTGCCAGCAGCTTAGACAGAAACACTGAAGCTTTCTTT. Translation gives CASSLDRNTEAFF. The rearrangement links TRBV11-2 to TRBJ1-1; D gene uncertain. V dropped 0 bases and J dropped 2 bases, with 4 bases sitting between them. This CDR3 comprises 13 residues. Germline lookup yields CDR1 SGHAT and CDR2 FQNNGV.

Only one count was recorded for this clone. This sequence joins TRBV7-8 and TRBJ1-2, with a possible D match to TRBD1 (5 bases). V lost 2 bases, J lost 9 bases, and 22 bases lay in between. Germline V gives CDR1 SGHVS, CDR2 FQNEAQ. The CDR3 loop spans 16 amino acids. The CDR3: CASSLSGQGPWISYTF. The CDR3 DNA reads TGTGCCAGCAGCTTATCGGGGCAGGGCCCCTGGATTAGCTACACCTTC.

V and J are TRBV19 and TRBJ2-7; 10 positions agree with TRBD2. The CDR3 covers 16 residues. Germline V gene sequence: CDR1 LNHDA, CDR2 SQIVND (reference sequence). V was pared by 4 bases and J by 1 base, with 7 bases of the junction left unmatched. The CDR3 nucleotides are TGTGCCAGTAGTACCCAATCTAGCGGGAGATCCTACGAGCAGTACTTC. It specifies CASSTQSSGRSYEQYF. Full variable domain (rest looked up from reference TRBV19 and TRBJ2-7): DGGITQSPKYLFRKEGQNVTLSCEQNLNHDAMYWYRQDPGQGLRLIYYSQIVNDFQKGDIAEGYSVSREKKESFPLTVTSAQKNPTAFYLCASSTQSSGRSYEQYFGPGTRLTVT.

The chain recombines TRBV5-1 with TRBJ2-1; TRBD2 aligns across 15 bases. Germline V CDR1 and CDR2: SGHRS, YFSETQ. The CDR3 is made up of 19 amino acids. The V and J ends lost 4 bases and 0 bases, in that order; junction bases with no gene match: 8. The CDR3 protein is CASSRTSGRAYSSYNEQFF. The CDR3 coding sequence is TGCGCCAGCAGCCGGACTAGCGGGAGGGCCTACAGCTCCTACAATGAGCAGTTCTTC.

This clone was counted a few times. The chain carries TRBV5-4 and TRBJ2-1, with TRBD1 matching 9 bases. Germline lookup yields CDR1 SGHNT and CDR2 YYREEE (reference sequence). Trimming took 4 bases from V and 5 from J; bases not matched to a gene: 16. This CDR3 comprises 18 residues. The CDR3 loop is CASSPATGGTGWNNEQFF. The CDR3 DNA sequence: TGTGCCAGCAGCCCAGCAACAGGAGGGACAGGGTGGAACAATGAGCAGTTCTTC. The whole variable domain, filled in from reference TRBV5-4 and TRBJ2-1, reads ETGVTQSPTHLIKTRGQQVTLRCSSQSGHNTVSWYQQALGQGPQFIFQYYREEENGRGNFPPRFSGLQFPNYSSELNVNALELDDSALYLCASSPATGGTGWNNEQFFGPGTRLTVL.

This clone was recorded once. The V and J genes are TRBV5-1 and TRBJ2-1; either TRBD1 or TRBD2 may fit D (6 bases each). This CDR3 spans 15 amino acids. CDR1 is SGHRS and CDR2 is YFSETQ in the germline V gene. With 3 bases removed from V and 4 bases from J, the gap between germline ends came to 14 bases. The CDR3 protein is CASSWTGARYNEQFF. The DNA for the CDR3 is TGCGCCAGCAGCTGGACGGGGGCTCGGTACAATGAGCAGTTCTTC.

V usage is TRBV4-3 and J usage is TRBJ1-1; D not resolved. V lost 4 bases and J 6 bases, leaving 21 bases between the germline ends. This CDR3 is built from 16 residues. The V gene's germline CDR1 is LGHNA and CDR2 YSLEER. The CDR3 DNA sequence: TGCGCCAGCAGCCGTCGAGGGTCGGGGATGAGAGCTGAAGCTTTCTTT. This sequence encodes CASSRRGSGMRAEAFF.

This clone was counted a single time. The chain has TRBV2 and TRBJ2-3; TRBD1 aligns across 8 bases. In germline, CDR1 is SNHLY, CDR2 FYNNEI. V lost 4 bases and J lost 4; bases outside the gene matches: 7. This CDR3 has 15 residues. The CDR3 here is CASSVQGVLPDTQYF. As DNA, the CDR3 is TGTGCCAGCAGTGTACAGGGGGTGCTTCCAGATACGCAGTATTTT.

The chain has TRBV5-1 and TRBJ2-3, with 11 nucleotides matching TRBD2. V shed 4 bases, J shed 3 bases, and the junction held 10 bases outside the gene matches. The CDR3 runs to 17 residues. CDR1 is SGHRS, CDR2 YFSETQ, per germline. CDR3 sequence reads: CASSAVKLAGATDTQYF. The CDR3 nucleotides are TGCGCCAGCAGCGCCGTCAAACTAGCGGGAGCGACAGATACGCAGTATTTT.

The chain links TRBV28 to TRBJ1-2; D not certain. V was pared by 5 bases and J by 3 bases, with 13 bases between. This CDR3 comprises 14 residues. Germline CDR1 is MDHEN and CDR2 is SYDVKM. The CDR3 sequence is CASSPPPAYYGYTF. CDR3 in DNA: TGTGCCAGCAGTCCCCCCCCGGCGTACTATGGCTACACCTTC.

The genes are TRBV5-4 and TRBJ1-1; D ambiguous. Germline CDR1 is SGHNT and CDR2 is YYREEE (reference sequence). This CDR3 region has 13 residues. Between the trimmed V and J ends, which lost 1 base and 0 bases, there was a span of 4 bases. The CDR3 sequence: CASSLLLNTEAFF. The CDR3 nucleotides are TGTGCCAGCAGCTTGTTACTGAACACTGAAGCTTTCTTT.

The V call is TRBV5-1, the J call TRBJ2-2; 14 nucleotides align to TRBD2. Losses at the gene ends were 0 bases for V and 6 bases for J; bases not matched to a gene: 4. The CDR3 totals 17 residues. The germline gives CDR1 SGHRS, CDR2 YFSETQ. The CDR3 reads CASSLEGLAGASGELFF. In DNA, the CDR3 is TGCGCCAGCAGCTTGGAGGGACTAGCGGGAGCGTCCGGGGAGCTGTTTTTT.

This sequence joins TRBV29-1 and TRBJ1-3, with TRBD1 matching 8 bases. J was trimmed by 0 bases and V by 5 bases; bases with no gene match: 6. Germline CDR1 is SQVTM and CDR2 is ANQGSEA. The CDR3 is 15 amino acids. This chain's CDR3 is CSVQHRGSSGNTIYF. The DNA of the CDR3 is TGCAGCGTTCAACACAGGGGGAGCTCTGGAAACACCATATATTTT.

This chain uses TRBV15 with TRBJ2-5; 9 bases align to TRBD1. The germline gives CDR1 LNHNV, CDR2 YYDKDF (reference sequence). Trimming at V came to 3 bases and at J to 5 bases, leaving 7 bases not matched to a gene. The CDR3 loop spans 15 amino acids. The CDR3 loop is CATSRRDRVYETQYF. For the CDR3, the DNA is TGTGCCACCAGCAGGAGGGACAGGGTGTACGAGACCCAGTACTTC.

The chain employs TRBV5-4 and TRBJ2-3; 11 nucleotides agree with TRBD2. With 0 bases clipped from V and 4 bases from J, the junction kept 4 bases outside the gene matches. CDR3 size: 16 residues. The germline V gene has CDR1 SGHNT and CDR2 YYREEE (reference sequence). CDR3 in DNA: TGTGCCAGCAGCTTGGGACTAGCGGGAATTGCAGATACGCAGTATTTT. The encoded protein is CASSLGLAGIADTQYF.

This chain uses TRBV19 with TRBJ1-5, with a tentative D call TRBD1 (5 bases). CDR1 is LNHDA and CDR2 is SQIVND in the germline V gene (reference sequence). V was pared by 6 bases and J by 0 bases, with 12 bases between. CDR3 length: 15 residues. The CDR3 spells CASSNFRVSNQPQHF. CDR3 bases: TGTGCCAGTAGCAATTTCAGGGTTAGCAATCAGCCCCAGCATTTT.

The CDR3, as DNA: TGTGCCAGCAGCTTAGCGGGAAGTACCTACGAGCAGTACTTC. It specifies CASSLAGSTYEQYF. The chain links TRBV6-6 to TRBJ2-7; TRBD2 matches 8 bases. CDR1 MNHNY and CDR2 SVGAGI come from the germline V gene (reference sequence). The V gene end was trimmed by 6 bases and the J gene end by 2 bases; junction bases not matched to a gene: 6. CDR3 length: 14 residues.

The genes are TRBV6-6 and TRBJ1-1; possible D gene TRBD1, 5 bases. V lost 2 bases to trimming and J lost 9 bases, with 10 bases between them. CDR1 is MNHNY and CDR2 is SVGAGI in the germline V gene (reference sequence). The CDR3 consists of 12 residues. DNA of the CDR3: TGTGCCAGCAGTTACCCGGGGACTCAAGCTTTCTTT. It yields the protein CASSYPGTQAFF.

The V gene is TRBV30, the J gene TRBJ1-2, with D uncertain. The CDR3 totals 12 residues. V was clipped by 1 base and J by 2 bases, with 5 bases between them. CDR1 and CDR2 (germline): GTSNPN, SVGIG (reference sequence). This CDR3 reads CAWSDTNYGYTF. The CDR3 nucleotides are TGTGCCTGGAGTGATACCAACTATGGCTACACCTTC.

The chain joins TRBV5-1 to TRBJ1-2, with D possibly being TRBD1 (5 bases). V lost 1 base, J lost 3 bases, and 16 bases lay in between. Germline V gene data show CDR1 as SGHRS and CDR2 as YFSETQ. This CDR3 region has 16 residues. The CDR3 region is CASSLYSRGQDYGYTF. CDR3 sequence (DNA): TGCGCCAGCAGCTTGTATTCGAGGGGTCAGGACTATGGCTACACCTTC.

The CDR3 reads CASSSVENTEAFF. CDR3 sequence (DNA): TGTGCCAGCAGCTCAGTGGAGAACACTGAAGCTTTCTTT. The chain has TRBV7-3 and TRBJ1-1; D is uncertain. Germline V gene sequence: CDR1 SGHTA, CDR2 FQGTGA. The germline V and J ends were trimmed by 4 bases and 1 base, with 7 bases remaining between them. This CDR3 has 13 residues.

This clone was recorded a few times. The CDR3 region is CASSDGFVGQFF. CDR3 nucleotides: TGTGCCAGCAGCGACGGTTTCGTTGGGCAGTTCTTC. The J gene is TRBJ2-1, the V gene TRBV7-9; the D is unclear. This CDR3 spans 12 amino acids. Trimming stripped 5 bases from V and 12 bases from J, with 14 bases between. In germline, CDR1 is SEHNR, CDR2 FQNEAQ (reference sequence). Using reference TRBV7-9 and TRBJ2-1 for the parts outside the CDR3, the full variable domain is DTGVSQNPRHKITKRGQNVTFRCDPISEHNRLYWYRQTLGQGPEFLTYFQNEAQLEKSRLLSDRFSAERPKGSFSTLEIQRTEQGDSAMYLCASSDGFVGQFFGPGTRLTVL.

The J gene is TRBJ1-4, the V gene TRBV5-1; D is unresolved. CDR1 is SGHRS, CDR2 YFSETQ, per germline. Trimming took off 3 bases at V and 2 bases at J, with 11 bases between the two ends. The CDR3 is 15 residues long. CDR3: CASSSSGGTNEKLFF. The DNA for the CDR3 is TGCGCCAGCAGCTCCTCGGGAGGGACTAATGAAAAACTGTTTTTT.

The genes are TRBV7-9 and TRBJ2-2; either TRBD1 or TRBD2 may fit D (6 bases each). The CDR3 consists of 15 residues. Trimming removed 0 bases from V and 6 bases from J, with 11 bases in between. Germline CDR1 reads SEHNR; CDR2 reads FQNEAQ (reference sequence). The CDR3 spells CASSLATGAPGELFF. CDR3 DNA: TGTGCCAGCAGCTTAGCGACGGGGGCGCCCGGGGAGCTGTTTTTT.

The CDR3 nucleotides read TGTGCCAGCGGTAGGGGGCTTACCTACGAGCAGTACTTC. Amino acids: CASGRGLTYEQYF. The chain carries TRBV28 and TRBJ2-7; 7 bases fit TRBD1. CDR1 and CDR2 (germline): MDHEN, SYDVKM. CDR3 size: 13 residues. The V segment lost 8 bases and the J segment 2 bases; nucleotides outside the gene matches: 6. Together with reference TRBV28 and TRBJ2-7, the CDR3 gives the full variable domain: DVKVTQSSRYLVKRTGEKVFLECVQDMDHENMFWYRQDPGLGLRLIYFSYDVKMKEKGDIPEGYSVSREKKERFSLILESASTNQTSMYLCASGRGLTYEQYFGPGTRLTVT.

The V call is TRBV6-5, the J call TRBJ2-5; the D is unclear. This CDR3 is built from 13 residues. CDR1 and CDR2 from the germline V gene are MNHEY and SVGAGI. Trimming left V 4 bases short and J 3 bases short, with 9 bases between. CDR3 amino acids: CASSSRRKETQYF. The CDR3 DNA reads TGTGCCAGCAGTTCACGACGGAAAGAGACCCAGTACTTC.